Here is one TCR beta chain with its context. This clonotype was seen just once. Its antigen target is currently unknown. No per-base quality is available; no much larger clone lies one base away. Support from one read is weak. V loses 4 bases at its end and J loses 1 base; junction bases beyond the gene matches: 11. CDR1 SGHKS and CDR2 YYEKEE are derived from the germline V gene (reference sequence). Spanning cysteine to phenylalanine, the CDR3 consists of 17 amino acids. Just CDR3 DNA is preserved here, 51 bases in frame from base 1. The data belong to a study of T cells in Graves' hyperthyroidism and ophthalmopathy (dated 2019 in TCRdb). Broadly, across the study: Peripheral blood was sampled at the time of initial diagnosis, prior to any treatment. TCR V-J signatures able to tell the groups apart were searched for in a discovery cohort of about a hundred patients, of whom around 42 had Graves' ophthalmopathy and roughly 57 had stable Graves' hyperthyroidism. An independent validation cohort of around 19 hyperthyroidism patients and approximately 15 patients who later progressed to ophthalmopathy tested prospective prediction of ophthalmopathy. For training and testing, the approximately 92 patients in the discovery cohort were randomly divided in a 7:3 ratio. Thyroid tissue and blood T-cell repertoires from six Graves' hyperthyroidism patients were also compared in the study. After sampling, hyperthyroidism patients received methimazole starting at 30 mg daily, and ophthalmopathy patients received high-dose intravenous methylprednisolone. TCR Vbeta CDR3 sequencing of roughly 140 peripheral blood samples (over 40 ophthalmopathy, some 75 hyperthyroidism and about 17 progressor patients) is reported in the paper.

The TCR beta CDR3 regions were amplified from the RNA transcripts. The TCR CDR3 was subjected to a first round of RT-PCR using the HTBI primer set and the Qiagen OneStep RT-PCR kit. Libraries were constructed in a second round of multiplex PCR, after which size selection and purification were performed. Libraries were sequenced paired-end with 100 bp reads on an Illumina HiSeq2000. In the paper's pipeline: SOAPnuke was used to process the raw data, removing reads that contained adapters or uncalled bases, had a mean Phred below 15, or lacked an exact match to the constant primer or identifier. High-quality paired reads were merged using COPE v1.2.5, and each unique nucleotide sequence was defined as a clonotype. Clonotypes were aligned to IMGT TRBV, TRBD and TRBJ reference segments using MiTCR v1.1. Analysis was restricted to V-J combinations with a frequency above 0.0001, which covered roughly 99% of repertoires. A TCS score was defined as the ratio of F50 (clonal expansion) to E x V (chaos), with BLOSUM62-based TCRdist applied between CDR3 peptides within each V-J. Welch's t-statistics and random forest reduced roughly 540 V-J features to around 14, which were used in a naive Bayes classifier (R e1071). TCRdb took the public reads, trimmed them with fastp at Q25, ran MiXCR for clone calling and kept in-frame beta chains. Each CDR3 protein gets just one entry, which takes the most common genes and DNA from the rows behind it. These V and J calls are TCRdb output, not the study's own analysis. This sample lists hundreds of thousands of distinct CDR3 sequences; around 15% were detected once. Clones ranked in the top ten supply around 28% of the sample.

Moderately to severely active disease, a Clinical Activity Score of at least 3, a NOSPECS grade of at least 4, and a duration under 3 months were present in ophthalmopathy patients. Patients with uncontrolled infections, other autoimmune diseases, pregnancy or lactation were excluded. Diagnoses relied on clinical symptoms, serum thyroxine and TRAb, thyroid ultrasound and orbital computed tomography. PBMCs were separated from approximately 9.9 ml of fresh peripheral blood using Ficoll-Paque density gradient centrifugation. Total RNA was extracted with Trizol reagent, and quality was checked on an Agilent 2100 Bioanalyzer. Paper-wide results and their limitations: Most expanded thyroid clonotypes (frequency above 0.001) were also detected in blood, suggesting blood repertoires may reflect thyroid immune responses. In cross-validation, a model built on a 13 V-J signature told ophthalmopathy apart from stable hyperthyroidism with less than 90% sensitivity and about 81% specificity, and in testing the same model reached 80%/75%. No statistical method was used to set the sample size in advance, and investigators knew the group allocation. In validation, the model predicted progression to ophthalmopathy a median of 6.5 months before onset, with around 70% sensitivity and just under 75% specificity.

The specimen was blood. This receptor was identified in a woman between 18 and 29 years old with Graves' ophthalmopathy. The rearrangement joined TRBV5-5 to TRBJ1-2; 9 bases in the middle match TRBD1. The bases are TGTGCCAGCAGCAGACCGGGACAGGGCGGATATAACTATGGCTACACCTTC. This is translated as CASSRPGQGGYNYGYTF. Here the CDR3 is joined to the reference TRBV5-5 and TRBJ1-2 genes, and the full variable domain is: DAGVTQSPTHLIKTRGQQVTLRCSPISGHKSVSWYQQVLGQGPQFIFQYYEKEERGRGNFPDRFSARQFPNYSSELNVNALLLGDSALYLCASSRPGQGGYNYGYTFGSGTRLTVV.